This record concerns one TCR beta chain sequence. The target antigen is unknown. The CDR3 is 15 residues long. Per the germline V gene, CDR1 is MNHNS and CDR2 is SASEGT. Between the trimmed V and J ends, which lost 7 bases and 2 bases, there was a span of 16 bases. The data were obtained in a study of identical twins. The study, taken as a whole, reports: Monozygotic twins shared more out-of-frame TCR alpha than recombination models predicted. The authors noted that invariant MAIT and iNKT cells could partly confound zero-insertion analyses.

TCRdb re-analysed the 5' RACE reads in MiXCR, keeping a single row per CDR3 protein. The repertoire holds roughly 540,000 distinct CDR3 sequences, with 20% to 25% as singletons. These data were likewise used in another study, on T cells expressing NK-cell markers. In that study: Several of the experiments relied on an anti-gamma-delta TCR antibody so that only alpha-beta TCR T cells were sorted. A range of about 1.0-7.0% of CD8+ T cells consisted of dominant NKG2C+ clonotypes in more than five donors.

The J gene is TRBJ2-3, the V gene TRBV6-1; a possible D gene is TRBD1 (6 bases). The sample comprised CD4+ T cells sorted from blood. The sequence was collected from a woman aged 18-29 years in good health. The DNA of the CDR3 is TGTGCCAGCACCGAGGCAGGGGTTCACACAGATACGCAGTATTTT. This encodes CASTEAGVHTDTQYF.